A selection of T cell receptor beta chains follows, all from one sample in a study of control samples from healthy donors and cancer patients. Profiling relied on immunoSEQ multiplex PCR, and the TCRdb table lists in-frame clones only, not all of them. The sample contains 95,000 to 150,000 clones, roughly 87% of which appear only once. The sample comprised blood. The source of these receptors is a man younger than 35 in good health. The CDR3 runs from the conserved cysteine through the conserved F or W. The D gene is left open where the match is weak. Size values are once, few and many counts, or a class for expanded clones, and some rows have none.

v_call,d_call,clone_size,j_call,cdr3_aa,cdr3_nt
TRBV5-4,TRBD2,-,TRBJ2-7,CASSPGVAGAYEQYF,TGTGCCAGCAGCCCCGGGGTAGCGGGAGCCTACGAGCAGTACTTC
TRBV30,-,-,TRBJ2-7,CAFSIRQAYEQYF,TGTGCCTTCTCCATTCGGCAGGCCTACGAGCAGTACTTC
TRBV4-1,-,once,TRBJ1-5,CASSRLIGLSNQPQHF,TGCGCCAGCAGTCGTCTAATTGGGCTTAGCAATCAGCCCCAGCATTTT
TRBV6-5,-,once,TRBJ1-1,CASSYPGQSNTEAFF,TGTGCCAGCAGTTACCCCGGACAGTCGAACACTGAAGCTTTCTTT
TRBV28,TRBD1,-,TRBJ1-4,CAGRTGVEKLFF,TGTGCCGGCAGGACAGGGGTTGAAAAACTGTTTTTT
TRBV24-1,-,-,TRBJ2-4,CATSVGLGNSNIQYF,TGTGCCACCAGTGTAGGCCTAGGGAATAGTAACATTCAGTACTTC
TRBV7-9,-,-,TRBJ1-1,CASRPQMNTEAFF,TGTGCCAGCAGACCGCAAATGAACACTGAAGCTTTCTTT
TRBV5-1,TRBD1,-,TRBJ1-1,CASSLYSAGGNTEAFF,TGCGCCAGCAGCTTGTATTCGGCAGGGGGGAACACTGAAGCTTTCTTT
TRBV11-2,-,-,TRBJ2-4,CASSLHSGEGDIQYF,TGTGCCAGCAGCTTACATTCGGGAGAGGGGGACATTCAGTACTTC
TRBV6-4,TRBD2,-,TRBJ2-7,CASSDSLAGGPNEQYF,TGTGCCAGCAGTGACTCCCTAGCGGGAGGGCCTAACGAGCAGTACTTC
TRBV19,TRBD2,-,TRBJ2-2,CASSIGLALTGELFF,TGTGCCAGTAGTATAGGACTAGCCCTCACCGGGGAGCTGTTTTTT
TRBV11-2,-,-,TRBJ2-7,CASSETLVYEQYF,TGTGCCAGCAGTGAGACGTTAGTCTACGAGCAGTACTTC
TRBV29-1,-,-,TRBJ2-7,CSVRPSSSYEQYF,TGCAGCGTTCGACCGTCGAGCTCCTACGAGCAGTACTTC
TRBV2,-,-,TRBJ2-6,CASSAQNPGANVLTF,TGTGCCAGCAGCGCTCAAAATCCTGGGGCCAACGTCCTGACTTTC
TRBV3-1/TRBV3-2,-,-,TRBJ2-5,CASRVQARETQYF,TGTGCCAGCAGGGTACAGGCACGGGAGACCCAGTACTTC
TRBV2,-,-,TRBJ2-3,CASSEGAAVAFDTQYF,TGTGCCAGCAGTGAAGGCGCGGCAGTTGCTTTCGATACGCAGTATTTT
TRBV18,-,once,TRBJ2-1,CASSPFNRGGDEQFF,TGTGCCAGCTCACCCTTCAACAGGGGAGGGGATGAGCAGTTCTTC
TRBV15,-,-,TRBJ2-3,CATSRDRWVDTQYF,TGTGCCACCAGCAGAGATAGATGGGTAGATACGCAGTATTTT
TRBV6-4,TRBD2,-,TRBJ2-2,CASRDGTSGRVDTGELFF,TGTGCCAGCAGAGACGGGACTAGCGGGAGAGTGGACACCGGGGAGCTGTTTTTT
TRBV19,TRBD2,-,TRBJ2-1,CASNKREGSYNEQFF,TGTGCCAGTAATAAGCGGGAGGGCTCCTACAATGAGCAGTTCTTC
TRBV6-5,TRBD1,-,TRBJ2-5,CASSYSGWGTAETQYF,TGTGCCAGCAGTTACTCGGGTTGGGGGACAGCAGAGACCCAGTACTTC
TRBV6-6,TRBD2,-,TRBJ2-5,CASSFQDVMPSGYQETQYF,TGTGCCAGCAGCTTCCAGGATGTTATGCCTAGCGGGTATCAAGAGACCCAGTACTTC
TRBV5-1,-,-,TRBJ2-3,CASGQGRVQDTQYF,TGCGCCAGCGGCCAGGGCAGGGTCCAAGATACGCAGTATTTT
TRBV25-1,TRBD1,-,TRBJ1-1,CASSAQDRGNTEAFF,TGTGCCAGCAGTGCCCAGGACAGGGGGAACACTGAAGCTTTCTTT
TRBV19,-,-,TRBJ1-4,CASSTGQQRITTNEKLFF,TGTGCCAGTAGTACTGGACAGCAGAGAATTACAACTAATGAAAAACTGTTTTTT
TRBV6-1,-,-,TRBJ2-5,CASREDRLEQETQYF,TGTGCCAGCAGGGAAGACAGATTAGAACAAGAGACCCAGTACTTC
TRBV30,-,-,TRBJ1-3,CAWSVRRSSGNTIYF,TGTGCCTGGAGTGTACGTCGGAGCTCTGGAAACACCATATATTTT
TRBV5-1,-,once,TRBJ2-7,CASSLPANEQYF,TGCGCCAGCAGCCTCCCCGCGAACGAGCAGTACTTC